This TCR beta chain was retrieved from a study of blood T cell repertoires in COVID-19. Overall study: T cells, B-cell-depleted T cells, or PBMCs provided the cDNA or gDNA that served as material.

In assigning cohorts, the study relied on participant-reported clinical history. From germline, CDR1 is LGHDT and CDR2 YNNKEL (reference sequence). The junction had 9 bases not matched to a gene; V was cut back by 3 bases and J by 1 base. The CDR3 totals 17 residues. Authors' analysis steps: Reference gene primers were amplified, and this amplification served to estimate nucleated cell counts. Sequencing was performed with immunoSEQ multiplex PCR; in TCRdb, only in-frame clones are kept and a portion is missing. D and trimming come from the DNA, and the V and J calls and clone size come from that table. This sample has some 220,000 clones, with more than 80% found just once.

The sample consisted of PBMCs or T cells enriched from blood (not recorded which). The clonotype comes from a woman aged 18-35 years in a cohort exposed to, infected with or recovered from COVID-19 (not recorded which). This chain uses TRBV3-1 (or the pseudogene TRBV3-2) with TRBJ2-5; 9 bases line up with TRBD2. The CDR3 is CASSQGISGGPQETQYF. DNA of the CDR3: TGTGCCAGCAGCCAGGGGATCAGCGGGGGGCCCCAAGAGACCCAGTACTTC.